This entry lists 7 T cell receptor beta chains sequenced from one sample in a study of OX40 agonist ivuxolimab in advanced cancers. The table came from immunoSEQ multiplex PCR; TCRdb's copy has only in-frame clones and leaves some out. The sample carries about 98,000 clones, 85% to 95% recorded once. This specimen was CD4+ or CD8+ T cells sorted from blood, taken in a trial of the OX40 agonist ivuxolimab. The receptor set was obtained from an adult with an advanced solid tumor such as melanoma, head and neck, liver or kidney cancer.

This rearrangement joins TRBV6-1 to TRBJ1-5; D ambiguous. Trimming cost V 0 bases and J 3 bases, with 12 bases left between them. Germline assignment: CDR1 MNHNS and CDR2 SASEGT. This CDR3 has 16 residues. CDR3 loop: CASSEALGSPNQPQHF. Written as DNA, the CDR3 is TGTGCCAGCAGTGAAGCTTTAGGGAGCCCCAATCAGCCCCAGCATTTT.

V gene TRBV30 combines with J gene TRBJ2-7; D perhaps matches TRBD2 (5 bases). Germline CDR1 GTSNPN, CDR2 SVGIG (reference sequence). The CDR3 is 12 residues long. The CDR3 DNA sequence: TGTGTGGTAGCGCCAAGCTCCTACGAGCAGTACGTC. Translating gives CVVAPSSYEQYV.

This chain links TRBV12-1 with TRBJ2-3; TRBD2 is taken as the D call from the table, unchecked against the DNA. TRBV12-1 is a pseudogene segment. This CDR3 is 11 amino acids long. CDR3 amino acids: CASSRVDTQYF. The CDR3 DNA reads TGTGCCAGCAGCCGCGTTGATACGCAGTATTTT.

The J gene is TRBJ1-2, the V gene TRBV28, with D uncertain. Germline assignment: CDR1 MDHEN and CDR2 SYDVKM. CDR3 length: 11 amino acids. The V gene lost 8 bases and the J gene lost 6 bases, with 10 bases spanning the gap. Written as DNA, the CDR3 is TGTGCCAGCGCCCGTTCTGATGGCTACACCTTC. Translated: CASARSDGYTF.

The chain carries TRBV20-1 and TRBJ2-1; D remains unclear. This CDR3 is 10 amino acids long. Germline V lookup: CDR1 DFQATT, CDR2 SNEGSKA (reference sequence). The V gene lost 3 bases and the J gene lost 7 bases, with 4 bases spanning the gap. CDR3 sequence: CSASMNEQFF. As DNA, the CDR3 is TGCAGTGCTAGTATGAATGAGCAGTTCTTC.

The V gene is TRBV18, the J gene TRBJ2-2; a possible D gene is TRBD2 (5 bases). There are 15 residues in the CDR3. From germline, CDR1 is KGHSH and CDR2 LQKENI. V was shortened by 5 bases and J by 0 bases, with 10 bases between the two germline ends. As DNA, the CDR3 is TGTGCCAGCTCAGTAAAGGGAGCGAACACCGGGGAGCTGTTTTTT. As protein: CASSVKGANTGELFF. Full variable domain (outside the CDR3, taken from reference TRBV18 and TRBJ2-2): NAGVMQNPRHLVRRRGQEARLRCSPMKGHSHVYWYRQLPEEGLKFMVYLQKENIIDESGMPKERFSAEFPKEGPSILRIQQVVRGDSAAYFCASSVKGANTGELFFGEGSRLTVL.

CDR3 in amino acids: CASSLWGATDTQYF. The CDR3 DNA is TGTGCCAGCAGTCTTTGGGGGGCCACAGATACGCAGTATTTT. This chain uses TRBV27 with TRBJ2-3; either TRBD1 or TRBD2 may supply D (6 bases each). V lost 5 bases to trimming and J lost 2 bases, with 11 bases between them. The germline V gene has CDR1 MNHEY and CDR2 SMNVEV (reference sequence). The length of the CDR3 is 14 residues.